These T cell receptor beta chains were read from a single sample in a study of T cells in tumors after PD-1 blockade. Generated by immunoSEQ multiplex PCR, the TCRdb table keeps only in-frame clones and is missing some. Found here are 60,000 to 65,000 clones, over 65% of them singletons; the top ten hold approximately 4.5%. Sequencing was performed on PBMCs, taken after anti-PD-1 treatment. These receptors were collected from a human donor with basal cell carcinoma. Both conserved end residues are part of each CDR3. D genes are given only for firm matches. Size is omitted from some rows. Given values are once, few, many or a class for expanded clones.

length: 13; J: TRBJ2-1; V: TRBV27; size: -; D: TRBD2; DNA: TGTGCCAGCAGGCCCCCCCAGCGGGGGCCGCAGTTCTTC; CDR3: CASRPPQRGPQFF
length: 14; J: TRBJ2-5; V: TRBV5-1; size: -; D: -; DNA: TGCGCCAGCAGCTTGGTGACTAGGGGAGAGACCCAGTACTTC; CDR3: CASSLVTRGETQYF
length: 13; J: TRBJ1-2; V: TRBV5-6; size: -; D: -; DNA: TGTGCCAGCAGCTTACAGGGAGACTATGGCTACACCTTC; CDR3: CASSLQGDYGYTF
length: 15; J: TRBJ2-1; V: TRBV11-3; size: -; D: TRBD2; DNA: TGTGCCAGCAGCTTAGGGCGGGGGGGCACGTATGAGCAGTTCTTC; CDR3: CASSLGRGGTYEQFF
length: 15; J: TRBJ1-5; V: TRBV5-5; size: few; D: TRBD1; DNA: TGTGCCAGCAGCTTGGGGGGGACAGGGGGACAGCCCCAGCATTTT; CDR3: CASSLGGTGGQPQHF
length: 15; J: TRBJ1-1; V: TRBV6-5; size: -; D: -; DNA: TGTGCCAGCAGTAGAAAAATCTACATGAACACTGAAGCTTTCTTT; CDR3: CASSRKIYMNTEAFF
length: 15; J: TRBJ1-1; V: TRBV6-5; size: -; D: TRBD1; DNA: TGTGCCAGCAGTTACCCCGGACAGGGTATCACTGAAGCTTTCTTT; CDR3: CASSYPGQGITEAFF
length: 14; J: TRBJ1-1; V: TRBV6-5; size: -; D: -; DNA: TGTGCCAGCAGCACTGACAGGCGCCGGACTGAAGCTTTCTTT; CDR3: CASSTDRRRTEAFF
length: 13; J: TRBJ1-1; V: TRBV29-1; size: -; D: -; DNA: TGCAGCGTTGAAAAAGGGGAAGGTCGGGAAGCTTTCTTT; CDR3: CSVEKGEGREAFF
length: 13; J: TRBJ2-2; V: TRBV6-5; size: few; D: -; DNA: TGTGCCAGCTCTCGATTCATCACCGGGGAGCTGTTTTTT; CDR3: CASSRFITGELFF
length: 13; J: TRBJ1-6; V: TRBV25-1; size: -; D: -; DNA: TGTGCCAGCAGTGGGGAAAGGTTCTCACCCCTCCACTTT; CDR3: CASSGERFSPLHF
length: 14; J: TRBJ2-3; V: TRBV18; size: -; D: TRBD1; DNA: TGTGCCAGCTCACGACAGGGGTTCGGGGATACGCAGTATTTT; CDR3: CASSRQGFGDTQYF
length: 18; J: TRBJ2-7; V: TRBV7-2; size: -; D: TRBD2; DNA: TGTGCCAGCAGCTTAGGCTGGACTAGCGGGGGGGTTGGCTACGAGCAGTACTTC; CDR3: CASSLGWTSGGVGYEQYF
length: 12; J: TRBJ2-7; V: TRBV6-5; size: few; D: -; DNA: TGTGCCAGCAGTAATACGGGCTACGAGCAGTACTTC; CDR3: CASSNTGYEQYF
length: 15; J: TRBJ1-2; V: TRBV6-1; size: -; D: TRBD1; DNA: TGTGCCAGCAGTGAAGATGGGGGACAGGGGAATGGCTACACCTTC; CDR3: CASSEDGGQGNGYTF
length: 13; J: TRBJ1-5; V: TRBV27; size: -; D: -; DNA: TGTGCCAGCAGTTTATGGGGCCTTCAGCCCCAGCATTTT; CDR3: CASSLWGLQPQHF
length: 17; J: TRBJ1-2; V: TRBV7-9; size: -; D: TRBD1; DNA: TGTGCCAGCAGCTTAGCCGGCGGACAGGGAGGGATTTATGGCTACACCTTC; CDR3: CASSLAGGQGGIYGYTF
length: 15; J: TRBJ1-5; V: TRBV10-3; size: -; D: -; DNA: TGTGCCATCAGTGAGTCGAAGAATAGCAATCAGCCCCAGCATTTT; CDR3: CAISESKNSNQPQHF
length: 14; J: TRBJ1-2; V: TRBV24-1; size: many; D: TRBD1; DNA: TGTGCCACCAACCCGGAACAGGGGTCGAGAGGCTACACCTTC; CDR3: CATNPEQGSRGYTF
length: 14; J: TRBJ1-2; V: TRBV5-4; size: few; D: -; DNA: TGTGCCAGCAGTCCCGGTGATGGTAACTATGGCTACACCTTC; CDR3: CASSPGDGNYGYTF
length: 15; J: TRBJ2-7; V: TRBV7-2; size: -; D: TRBD2; DNA: TGTGCCAGCAGCCCACGGGTGCGGGGGTCCTACGAGCAGTACTTC; CDR3: CASSPRVRGSYEQYF
length: 15; J: TRBJ1-5; V: TRBV5-1; size: few; D: -; DNA: TGCGCCAGCAGCTTGAACCTAGGGGCGAATCAGCCCCAGCATTTT; CDR3: CASSLNLGANQPQHF
length: 15; J: TRBJ1-4; V: TRBV2; size: few; D: -; DNA: TGTGCCAGCAGTGATTCTCCTACAACTAATGAAAAACTGTTTTTT; CDR3: CASSDSPTTNEKLFF
length: 14; J: TRBJ2-4; V: TRBV30; size: -; D: -; DNA: TGTGCCTGGAGTGTACGAGGATCCAAAAACATTCAGTACTTC; CDR3: CAWSVRGSKNIQYF
length: 14; J: TRBJ1-4; V: TRBV5-1; size: -; D: TRBD1; DNA: TGCGCCAGCAGGAGGGACAGTACGAATGAAAAACTGTTTTTT; CDR3: CASRRDSTNEKLFF
length: 14; J: TRBJ2-1; V: TRBV5-1; size: -; D: -; DNA: TGCGCCAGCTTAGGCGACAGGACGAACGATGAGCAGTTCTTC; CDR3: CASLGDRTNDEQFF
length: 12; J: TRBJ1-2; V: TRBV20-1; size: -; D: -; DNA: TGCAGTGCTAGTGGGCAGGGGTATGGCTACACCTTC; CDR3: CSASGQGYGYTF
length: 12; J: TRBJ1-1; V: TRBV28; size: -; D: -; DNA: TGTGCCAGCAGGGGGCGCCGGACTGAAGCTTTCTTT; CDR3: CASRGRRTEAFF
length: 15; J: TRBJ1-1; V: TRBV4-2; size: -; D: -; DNA: TGTGCCAGCAGCCAAGGTGGCAGGGAGAACACTGAAGCTTTCTTT; CDR3: CASSQGGRENTEAFF
length: 12; J: TRBJ2-1; V: TRBV12-3/TRBV12-4; size: -; D: -; DNA: TGTGCCAGCACTCTAAGTCGCGGTGAGCAGTTCTTC; CDR3: CASTLSRGEQFF
length: 14; J: TRBJ2-5; V: TRBV2; size: -; D: -; DNA: TGCGCCAGCAGTGATAATCCTAGGCAAGAGACCCAGTACTTC; CDR3: CASSDNPRQETQYF
length: 12; J: TRBJ1-6; V: TRBV6-5; size: -; D: -; DNA: TGTGCCAGAAGTTACAGAAGTTCACCCCTCCACTTT; CDR3: CARSYRSSPLHF
length: 13; J: TRBJ2-1; V: TRBV6-2/TRBV6-3; size: few; D: -; DNA: TGTGCCAGCAGTGAGAACAGCTACAATGAGCAGTTCTTC; CDR3: CASSENSYNEQFF
length: 17; J: TRBJ1-2; V: TRBV28; size: -; D: TRBD1; DNA: TGTGCCAGCAGCTCTCCGGGACAGGGTACTATCAGATCGGGCTACACCTTC; CDR3: CASSSPGQGTIRSGYTF
length: 13; J: TRBJ1-1; V: TRBV19; size: -; D: TRBD1; DNA: TGTGCCAGTAGGACCCCGGGACAGGCCGTTGCTTTCTTT; CDR3: CASRTPGQAVAFF
length: 16; J: TRBJ2-7; V: TRBV7-8; size: -; D: TRBD2; DNA: TGTGCCAGCAGCCAAGCGGGGGCGGCGAGCTCCTACGAGCAGTACTTC; CDR3: CASSQAGAASSYEQYF
length: 17; J: TRBJ1-5; V: TRBV2; size: -; D: TRBD1; DNA: TGTGCCAGCAGACCACCCGCGACGACAGGGACTAATCAGCCCCAGCATTTT; CDR3: CASRPPATTGTNQPQHF
length: 18; J: TRBJ2-3; V: TRBV27; size: -; D: TRBD2; DNA: TGTGCCAGCAGTTCCCTAGCGGGGGTCCTCAGGGCGGGAGATACGCAGTATTTT; CDR3: CASSSLAGVLRAGDTQYF
length: 14; J: TRBJ1-6; V: TRBV2; size: -; D: -; DNA: TGTGCCAGCAGGGAACAGGGAAGGAATTCACCCCTCCACTTT; CDR3: CASREQGRNSPLHF
length: 14; J: TRBJ1-4; V: TRBV19; size: -; D: TRBD1; DNA: TGTGCCAGTACCGGGACAGGGGTTGATGAAAAACTGTTTTTT; CDR3: CASTGTGVDEKLFF
length: 16; J: TRBJ2-3; V: TRBV5-1; size: -; D: TRBD1; DNA: TGCGCCAGCAGCTTGGCCCCGGACAGGGGCCCAGATACGCAGTATTTT; CDR3: CASSLAPDRGPDTQYF
length: 15; J: TRBJ2-7; V: TRBV5-5; size: -; D: TRBD2; DNA: TGTGCCAGCAGCTTGACCGGGACTAGTGAATACGAGCAGTACTTC; CDR3: CASSLTGTSEYEQYF
length: 14; J: TRBJ1-2; V: TRBV6-5; size: -; D: -; DNA: TGTGCCAGCAGTTACCGATCAGAAAACTATGGCTACACCTTC; CDR3: CASSYRSENYGYTF
length: 19; J: TRBJ2-5; V: TRBV19; size: -; D: TRBD2; DNA: TGTGCCAGCCAGCCTAGGAGCGGGGGGACTAGCGGCCTTGGAGGGACCCAGTACTTC; CDR3: CASQPRSGGTSGLGGTQYF
length: 16; J: TRBJ2-3; V: TRBV5-1; size: -; D: TRBD2; DNA: TGCGCCAGCAGCTTGTCACTAGCGGGGGGCAACGATACGCAGTATTTT; CDR3: CASSLSLAGGNDTQYF
length: 15; J: TRBJ2-5; V: TRBV9; size: -; D: -; DNA: TGTGCCAGCAGCGTAGGGGGGGCACATAAAGAGACCCAGTACTTC; CDR3: CASSVGGAHKETQYF
length: 15; J: TRBJ1-6; V: TRBV7-8; size: few; D: TRBD1; DNA: TGTGCCAGCAGCTTAGGTTCAGGGGGGAATTCACCCCTCCACTTT; CDR3: CASSLGSGGNSPLHF
length: 17; J: TRBJ2-1; V: TRBV10-1; size: -; D: -; DNA: TGCGCCAGCAGTGAGGTTGGCGGGGCTCGCCCCTACAATGAGCAGTTCTTC; CDR3: CASSEVGGARPYNEQFF
length: 14; J: TRBJ2-3; V: TRBV30; size: -; D: -; DNA: TGTGCCTGGGATCGGGGATCGGGCACAGATACGCAGTATTTT; CDR3: CAWDRGSGTDTQYF
length: 16; J: TRBJ1-1; V: TRBV10-3; size: -; D: -; DNA: TGTGCCATCAGTGAGGGTACGTTCAGAATGAACACTGAAGCTTTCTTT; CDR3: CAISEGTFRMNTEAFF
length: 16; J: TRBJ1-4; V: TRBV6-1; size: -; D: -; DNA: TGTGCCAGCAGTGGGCTTTGGGGGGCAACTAATGAAAAACTGTTTTTT; CDR3: CASSGLWGATNEKLFF
length: 14; J: TRBJ1-2; V: TRBV30; size: -; D: -; DNA: TGTGCCACCTATCGACCGGGGGCAAGCTATGGCTACACCTTC; CDR3: CATYRPGASYGYTF
length: 15; J: TRBJ1-2; V: TRBV6-5; size: few; D: TRBD1; DNA: TGTGCCAGCACCCTAAGGACAGGGGGCGGCTATGGCTACACCTTC; CDR3: CASTLRTGGGYGYTF
length: 14; J: TRBJ1-2; V: TRBV30; size: -; D: -; DNA: TGTGCCTTCCACCGGGACGGTACTGATTATGGCTACACCTTC; CDR3: CAFHRDGTDYGYTF